The rows below give T cell receptor beta chains drawn from one sample of a study of tumor-infiltrating lymphocytes in oesophageal squamous cell carcinoma. TCRdb re-derived calls from the PCR reads in MiXCR, one entry per CDR3 protein. The sample consists of about 21,000 distinct CDR3 sequences, more than 40% of them appearing once. The source material was normal esophageal tissue next to the tumor. The receptor source for this set is a male donor with esophageal squamous cell carcinoma. Each CDR3 is given with its conserved first and last residue. The order of the fields is clone size, J gene, V gene, D gene, CDR3 protein, CDR3 DNA. D genes are given only for firm matches. Clone size is given for some rows only: seen once, a few or many times, or a class if the clone is expanded.

clone_size: NA; j_call: TRBJ2-1; v_call: TRBV7-8; d_call: NA; cdr3_aa: CASSSGTGSDYEQFF; cdr3_nt: TGTGCCAGCAGCTCAGGGACTGGGAGCGACTACGAGCAGTTCTTC
clone_size: many; j_call: TRBJ1-5; v_call: TRBV6-6; d_call: NA; cdr3_aa: CASSYSLWDQPQHF; cdr3_nt: TGTGCCAGCAGTTACTCTCTGTGGGATCAGCCCCAGCATTTT
clone_size: many; j_call: TRBJ1-6; v_call: TRBV7-9; d_call: NA; cdr3_aa: CASGGFENSPLHF; cdr3_nt: TGTGCCAGCGGGGGGTTTGAAAATTCACCCCTCCACTTT
clone_size: many; j_call: TRBJ2-3; v_call: TRBV4-1; d_call: TRBD2; cdr3_aa: CASSQKGGLAGDPSTDTQYF; cdr3_nt: TGCGCCAGCAGCCAAAAGGGTGGCCTAGCGGGAGACCCTAGCACAGATACGCAGTATTTT
clone_size: medium-sized; j_call: TRBJ2-1; v_call: TRBV28; d_call: NA; cdr3_aa: CASSSIHYNEQFF; cdr3_nt: TGTGCCAGCAGTTCGATACACTACAATGAGCAGTTCTTC
clone_size: many; j_call: TRBJ1-1; v_call: TRBV19; d_call: NA; cdr3_aa: CASSIPLPNTEAFF; cdr3_nt: TGTGCCAGTAGTATCCCTTTGCCTAACACTGAAGCTTTCTTT
clone_size: many; j_call: TRBJ2-7; v_call: TRBV6-1; d_call: NA; cdr3_aa: CASFSLRGGRSSYEQYF; cdr3_nt: TGTGCCAGCTTTTCCCTCCGGGGAGGTAGAAGCTCCTACGAGCAGTACTTC
clone_size: medium-sized; j_call: TRBJ2-6; v_call: TRBV6-1; d_call: NA; cdr3_aa: CASSIRGTNSGANVLTF; cdr3_nt: TGTGCCAGCAGTATCCGGGGTACAAACTCTGGGGCCAACGTCCTGACTTTC
clone_size: many; j_call: TRBJ1-1; v_call: TRBV24-1; d_call: NA; cdr3_aa: CATSDSLGNTEAFF; cdr3_nt: TGTGCCACCAGTGATTCGTTAGGGAACACTGAAGCTTTCTTT
clone_size: many; j_call: TRBJ1-3; v_call: TRBV11-2; d_call: NA; cdr3_aa: CASSTNREYTIYF; cdr3_nt: TGTGCCAGCAGCACAAACAGGGAGTACACCATATATTTT
clone_size: few; j_call: TRBJ1-1; v_call: TRBV7-8; d_call: NA; cdr3_aa: CASSPGPNTEAFF; cdr3_nt: TGTGCCAGCAGCCCGGGCCCCAACACTGAAGCTTTCTTT
clone_size: few; j_call: TRBJ2-5; v_call: TRBV7-2; d_call: NA; cdr3_aa: CASSFLETQYF; cdr3_nt: TGTGCCAGCAGCTTTTTAGAGACCCAGTACTTC
clone_size: NA; j_call: TRBJ2-7; v_call: TRBV6-4; d_call: NA; cdr3_aa: CASSGLGTSNSYEQYF; cdr3_nt: TGTGCCAGCAGTGGATTAGGGACAAGCAATTCCTACGAGCAGTACTTC
clone_size: NA; j_call: TRBJ1-2; v_call: TRBV12-3/TRBV12-4; d_call: NA; cdr3_aa: CASADWTVNYGYTF; cdr3_nt: TGTGCCAGCGCCGACTGGACAGTTAACTATGGCTACACCTTC
clone_size: NA; j_call: TRBJ2-3; v_call: TRBV7-2; d_call: NA; cdr3_aa: CASSLGLAVTDTQYF; cdr3_nt: TGTGCCAGCAGCTTAGGGTTAGCGGTCACAGATACGCAGTATTTT
clone_size: NA; j_call: TRBJ2-1; v_call: TRBV24-1; d_call: TRBD2; cdr3_aa: CATSDLARAGGDEQFF; cdr3_nt: TGTGCCACCAGTGACCTTGCGCGAGCGGGAGGGGATGAGCAGTTCTTC
clone_size: NA; j_call: TRBJ2-7; v_call: TRBV12-3/TRBV12-4; d_call: TRBD1; cdr3_aa: CASRQGQGPYEQYF; cdr3_nt: TGTGCCAGCAGACAAGGACAGGGACCCTACGAGCAGTACTTC
clone_size: few; j_call: TRBJ2-3; v_call: TRBV6-1; d_call: TRBD2; cdr3_aa: CASSDGRRLAGGWLDTQYF; cdr3_nt: TGTGCCAGCAGTGACGGGCGGAGACTAGCGGGAGGTTGGTTAGATACGCAGTATTTT
clone_size: medium-sized; j_call: TRBJ2-3; v_call: TRBV7-2; d_call: TRBD1; cdr3_aa: CASSKQGAVYDTQYF; cdr3_nt: TGTGCCAGCAGCAAACAGGGGGCTGTTTACGATACGCAGTATTTT
clone_size: medium-sized; j_call: TRBJ2-1; v_call: TRBV28; d_call: TRBD2; cdr3_aa: CASSLRGRAASKNEQFF; cdr3_nt: TGTGCCAGCAGTTTACGGGGGAGGGCCGCTAGTAAGAATGAGCAGTTCTTC
clone_size: NA; j_call: TRBJ2-5; v_call: TRBV7-6; d_call: NA; cdr3_aa: CASSSGAGGEETQYF; cdr3_nt: TGTGCCAGCAGCTCCGGAGCGGGTGGGGAAGAGACCCAGTACTTC
clone_size: once; j_call: TRBJ2-2; v_call: TRBV7-2; d_call: NA; cdr3_aa: CASSHLKGANTGELFF; cdr3_nt: TGTGCCAGCAGCCACCTTAAGGGAGCTAACACCGGGGAGCTGTTTTTT
clone_size: medium-sized; j_call: TRBJ2-1; v_call: TRBV7-3; d_call: NA; cdr3_aa: CASSLTGPAEQFF; cdr3_nt: TGTGCCAGCAGCTTAACGGGGCCTGCTGAGCAGTTCTTC
clone_size: NA; j_call: TRBJ2-7; v_call: TRBV12-3/TRBV12-4; d_call: TRBD2; cdr3_aa: CASRTSGRFSDTQYF; cdr3_nt: TGTGCCAGCAGGACTAGCGGGAGATTCTCAGATACGCAGTACTTC
clone_size: NA; j_call: TRBJ2-1; v_call: TRBV7-3; d_call: TRBD2; cdr3_aa: CASSLAGGPISYNEQFF; cdr3_nt: TGTGCCAGCAGCTTAGCGGGGGGGCCTATTTCCTACAATGAGCAGTTCTTC
clone_size: NA; j_call: TRBJ2-7; v_call: TRBV6-5; d_call: NA; cdr3_aa: CASSEVGYEQYF; cdr3_nt: TGTGCCAGCAGTGAAGTAGGCTACGAGCAGTACTTC
clone_size: NA; j_call: TRBJ2-7; v_call: TRBV15; d_call: TRBD2; cdr3_aa: CATSRRTSGTYEQYF; cdr3_nt: TGTGCCACCAGCAGGCGGACTAGCGGCACCTACGAGCAGTACTTC
clone_size: many; j_call: TRBJ2-7; v_call: TRBV15; d_call: NA; cdr3_aa: CATSSNRAEQYF; cdr3_nt: TGTGCCACCAGCTCCAACAGGGCCGAGCAGTACTTC
clone_size: NA; j_call: TRBJ2-1; v_call: TRBV7-3; d_call: TRBD2; cdr3_aa: CASSLGLAGVYNEQFF; cdr3_nt: TGTGCCAGCAGCTTAGGACTAGCGGGAGTGTACAATGAGCAGTTCTTC
clone_size: NA; j_call: TRBJ2-3; v_call: TRBV7-4; d_call: NA; cdr3_aa: CASSSQGPDTQYF; cdr3_nt: TGTGCCAGCAGCTCACAGGGTCCAGATACGCAGTATTTT
clone_size: NA; j_call: TRBJ2-1; v_call: TRBV7-2; d_call: TRBD2; cdr3_aa: CASSFPASGSDEQFF; cdr3_nt: TGTGCCAGCAGCTTCCCCGCTAGCGGGAGTGATGAGCAGTTCTTC
clone_size: few; j_call: TRBJ2-1; v_call: TRBV11-2; d_call: TRBD2; cdr3_aa: CASSLGRFGGWFEQFF; cdr3_nt: TGTGCCAGCAGCTTAGGACGTTTCGGGGGGTGGTTTGAGCAGTTCTTC
clone_size: NA; j_call: TRBJ2-7; v_call: TRBV7-4; d_call: TRBD1; cdr3_aa: CASSFVTGGSYEQYF; cdr3_nt: TGTGCCAGCAGCTTCGTGACAGGGGGCTCCTACGAGCAGTACTTC
clone_size: many; j_call: TRBJ2-3; v_call: TRBV5-1; d_call: TRBD2; cdr3_aa: CASSPGLASDTQYF; cdr3_nt: TGCGCCAGCAGCCCTGGACTAGCTTCAGATACGCAGTATTTT
clone_size: medium-sized; j_call: TRBJ2-3; v_call: TRBV7-9; d_call: NA; cdr3_aa: CASSPAGDTQYF; cdr3_nt: TGTGCCAGCAGTCCAGCCGGAGATACGCAGTATTTT
clone_size: NA; j_call: TRBJ2-7; v_call: TRBV12-3/TRBV12-4; d_call: TRBD2; cdr3_aa: CASSFSFPSGTQYF; cdr3_nt: TGTGCCAGCAGCTTCTCTTTTCCTAGCGGGACGCAGTACTTC
clone_size: few; j_call: TRBJ2-5; v_call: TRBV6-1; d_call: NA; cdr3_aa: CASTRGRGRRTETQYF; cdr3_nt: TGTGCCAGCACAAGAGGTCGGGGACGCAGAACAGAGACCCAGTACTTC
clone_size: medium-sized; j_call: TRBJ2-4; v_call: TRBV7-2; d_call: NA; cdr3_aa: CASSYEGLAKNIQYF; cdr3_nt: TGTGCCAGCAGCTATGAGGGACTAGCCAAAAACATTCAGTACTTC
clone_size: NA; j_call: TRBJ2-7; v_call: TRBV7-2; d_call: NA; cdr3_aa: CASSIGMAGSQYF; cdr3_nt: TGTGCCAGCAGCATAGGGATGGCAGGGAGCCAGTACTTC
clone_size: NA; j_call: TRBJ2-1; v_call: TRBV12-3/TRBV12-4; d_call: NA; cdr3_aa: CASSYAGSSLEYNEQFF; cdr3_nt: TGTGCCAGCAGCTACGCAGGCAGCAGTTTGGAATACAATGAGCAGTTCTTC
clone_size: many; j_call: TRBJ1-1; v_call: TRBV28; d_call: NA; cdr3_aa: CASSFTRVRDTEAFF; cdr3_nt: TGTGCCAGCAGTTTTACCAGGGTCCGTGACACTGAAGCTTTCTTT
clone_size: NA; j_call: TRBJ2-7; v_call: TRBV7-3; d_call: NA; cdr3_aa: CASSLDPGFEQYF; cdr3_nt: TGTGCCAGCAGCTTAGATCCGGGTTTCGAGCAGTACTTC
clone_size: NA; j_call: TRBJ1-4; v_call: TRBV7-8; d_call: TRBD1; cdr3_aa: CASSRRTGGDEKLFF; cdr3_nt: TGTGCCAGCAGCCGACGGACAGGGGGCGATGAAAAACTGTTTTTT
clone_size: few; j_call: TRBJ1-2; v_call: TRBV6-1; d_call: NA; cdr3_aa: CASSGGRGYGYTF; cdr3_nt: TGTGCCAGCAGTGGCGGGCGTGGCTATGGCTACACCTTC
clone_size: medium-sized; j_call: TRBJ2-2; v_call: TRBV12-3/TRBV12-4; d_call: NA; cdr3_aa: CASSRDGYTGELFF; cdr3_nt: TGTGCCAGCAGTCGGGACGGTTACACCGGGGAGCTGTTTTTT
clone_size: NA; j_call: TRBJ1-2; v_call: TRBV10-1; d_call: NA; cdr3_aa: CASYPAGGVYGYTF; cdr3_nt: TGCGCCAGCTATCCGGCGGGGGGGGTCTATGGCTACACCTTC
clone_size: many; j_call: TRBJ1-1; v_call: TRBV19; d_call: NA; cdr3_aa: CASSISLGDTEAFF; cdr3_nt: TGTGCCAGTAGTATATCCCTGGGGGACACTGAAGCTTTCTTT
clone_size: many; j_call: TRBJ2-1; v_call: TRBV7-2; d_call: TRBD1; cdr3_aa: CASSWGQTNEQFF; cdr3_nt: TGTGCCAGCAGCTGGGGACAGACAAATGAGCAGTTCTTC
clone_size: NA; j_call: TRBJ1-5; v_call: TRBV28; d_call: NA; cdr3_aa: CASSFSSNQPQHF; cdr3_nt: TGTGCCAGCAGTTTTTCTAGCAATCAGCCCCAGCATTTT
clone_size: many; j_call: TRBJ1-3; v_call: TRBV5-5; d_call: NA; cdr3_aa: CASSPGTSGNTIYF; cdr3_nt: TGTGCCAGCAGCCCTGGGACTTCCGGAAACACCATATATTTT
clone_size: many; j_call: TRBJ2-1; v_call: TRBV11-2; d_call: TRBD2; cdr3_aa: CASSLRDSSGGAVLFF; cdr3_nt: TGTGCCAGCAGCTTAAGGGATTCTAGCGGGGGCGCCGTTTTGTTCTTC
clone_size: medium-sized; j_call: TRBJ2-2; v_call: TRBV7-9; d_call: NA; cdr3_aa: CASSLFRDILTGELFF; cdr3_nt: TGTGCCAGCAGCTTGTTTCGGGACATTTTAACCGGGGAGCTGTTTTTT